The clone carrying this T cell receptor beta chain was counted a few times. The source of the sample is a study of patients and donors after allogeneic stem cell transplantation. MiXCR, applied by TCRdb to the RT-PCR reads, yields one record per CDR3 protein. The sample shows 920,000 or so distinct CDR3 sequences, about a sixth of them seen only once. Sample: blood, either unsorted or a sorted T cell fraction (not recorded which). The sequence came from a human donor who was either an allogeneic HSCT recipient or a stem cell or donor lymphocyte infusion donor (not recorded which). It is not recorded whose cells these are; they may come from a transplant donor.

The CDR3 DNA sequence: TGTGCCAGCAGCCAAGATCCACGAGGGGAGCAGTACTTC. Translating it yields CASSQDPRGEQYF. The chain combines TRBV3-1 with TRBJ2-7, with a weak D call TRBD2 (5 bases). CDR3 length: 13 residues. V dropped 0 bases and J dropped 7 bases, with 10 bases sitting between them. From germline, CDR1 is LGHDT and CDR2 YNNKEL (reference sequence).